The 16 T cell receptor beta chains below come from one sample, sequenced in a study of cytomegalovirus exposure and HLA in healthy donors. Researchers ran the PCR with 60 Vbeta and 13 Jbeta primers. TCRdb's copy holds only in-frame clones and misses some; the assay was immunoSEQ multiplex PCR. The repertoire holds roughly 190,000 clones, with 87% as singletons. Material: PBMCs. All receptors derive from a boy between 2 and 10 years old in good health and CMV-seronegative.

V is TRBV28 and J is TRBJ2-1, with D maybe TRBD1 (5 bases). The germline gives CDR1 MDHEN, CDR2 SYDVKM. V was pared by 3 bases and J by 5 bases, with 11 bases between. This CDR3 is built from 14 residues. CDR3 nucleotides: TGTGCCAGCAGTTTTCTGGGGCAGAACAATGAGCAGTTCTTC. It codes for CASSFLGQNNEQFF.

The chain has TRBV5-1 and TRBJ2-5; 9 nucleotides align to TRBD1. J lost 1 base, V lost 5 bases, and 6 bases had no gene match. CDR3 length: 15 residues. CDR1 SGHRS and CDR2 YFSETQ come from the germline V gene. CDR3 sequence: CASRPGQGGQETQYF. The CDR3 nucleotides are TGCGCCAGCAGGCCGGGACAGGGAGGCCAAGAGACCCAGTACTTC.

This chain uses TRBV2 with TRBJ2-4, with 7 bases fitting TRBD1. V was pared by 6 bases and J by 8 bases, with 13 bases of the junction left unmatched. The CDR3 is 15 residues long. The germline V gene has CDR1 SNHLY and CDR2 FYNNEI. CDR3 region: CASRPPGTVRYIQYF. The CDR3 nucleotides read TGTGCCAGCAGACCACCGGGGACAGTTAGGTACATTCAGTACTTC. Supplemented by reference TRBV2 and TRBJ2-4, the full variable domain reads EPEVTQTPSHQVTQMGQEVILRCVPISNHLYFYWYRQILGQKVEFLVSFYNNEISEKSEIFDDQFSVERPDGSNFTLKIRSTKLEDSAMYFCASRPPGTVRYIQYFGAGTRLSVL.

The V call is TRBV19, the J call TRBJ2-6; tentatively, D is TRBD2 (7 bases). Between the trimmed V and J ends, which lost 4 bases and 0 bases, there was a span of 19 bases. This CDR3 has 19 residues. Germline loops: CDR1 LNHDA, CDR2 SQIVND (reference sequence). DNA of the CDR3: TGTGCCAGTAGTACCCTTCGGGGGGCCCCTATCTCTGGGGCCAACGTCCTGACTTTC. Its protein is CASSTLRGAPISGANVLTF. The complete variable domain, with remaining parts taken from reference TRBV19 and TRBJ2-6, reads DGGITQSPKYLFRKEGQNVTLSCEQNLNHDAMYWYRQDPGQGLRLIYYSQIVNDFQKGDIAEGYSVSREKKESFPLTVTSAQKNPTAFYLCASSTLRGAPISGANVLTFGAGSRLTVL.

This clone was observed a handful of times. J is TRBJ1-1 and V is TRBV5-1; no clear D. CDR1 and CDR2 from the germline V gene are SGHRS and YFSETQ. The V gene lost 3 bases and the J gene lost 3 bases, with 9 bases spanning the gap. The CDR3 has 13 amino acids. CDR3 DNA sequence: TGCGCCAGCAGCTATGCCACGGACACTGAAGCTTTCTTT. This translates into CASSYATDTEAFF.

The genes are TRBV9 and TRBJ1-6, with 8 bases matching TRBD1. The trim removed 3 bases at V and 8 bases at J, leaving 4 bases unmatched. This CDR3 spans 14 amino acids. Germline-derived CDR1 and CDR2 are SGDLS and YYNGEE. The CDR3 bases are TGTGCCAGCAGCGCAGGGGGCGGGGATTCACCCCTCCACTTT. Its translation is CASSAGGGDSPLHF.

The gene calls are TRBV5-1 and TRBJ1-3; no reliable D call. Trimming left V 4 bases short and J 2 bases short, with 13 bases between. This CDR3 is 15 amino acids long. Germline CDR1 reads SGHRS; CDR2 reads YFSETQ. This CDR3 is CASSPNSGAGNTIYF. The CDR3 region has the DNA TGCGCCAGCAGCCCCAACAGCGGGGCTGGAAACACCATATATTTT.

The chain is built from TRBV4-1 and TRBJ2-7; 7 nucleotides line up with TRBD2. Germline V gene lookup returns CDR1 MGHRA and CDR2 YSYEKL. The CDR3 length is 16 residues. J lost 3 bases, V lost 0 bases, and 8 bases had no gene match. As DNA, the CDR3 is TGCGCCAGCAGCCAAGATACGGGACTACCTTACTACGAGCAGTACTTC. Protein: CASSQDTGLPYYEQYF.

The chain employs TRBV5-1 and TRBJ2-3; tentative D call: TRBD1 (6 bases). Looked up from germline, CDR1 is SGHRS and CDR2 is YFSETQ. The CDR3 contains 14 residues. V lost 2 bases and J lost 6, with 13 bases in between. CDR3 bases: TGCGCCAGCAGCTTTACAGGGCCCCTGGATACGCAGTATTTT. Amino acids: CASSFTGPLDTQYF.

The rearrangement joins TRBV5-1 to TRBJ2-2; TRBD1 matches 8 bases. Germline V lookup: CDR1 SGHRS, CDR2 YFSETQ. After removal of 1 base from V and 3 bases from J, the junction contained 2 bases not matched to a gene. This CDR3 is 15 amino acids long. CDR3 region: CASSLPGQDTGELFF. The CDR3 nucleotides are TGCGCCAGCAGCTTGCCGGGACAGGACACCGGGGAGCTGTTTTTT. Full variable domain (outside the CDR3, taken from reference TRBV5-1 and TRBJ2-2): KAGVTQTPRYLIKTRGQQVTLSCSPISGHRSVSWYQQTPGQGLQFLFEYFSETQRNKGNFPGRFSGRQFSNSRSEMNVSTLELGDSALYLCASSLPGQDTGELFFGEGSRLTVL.

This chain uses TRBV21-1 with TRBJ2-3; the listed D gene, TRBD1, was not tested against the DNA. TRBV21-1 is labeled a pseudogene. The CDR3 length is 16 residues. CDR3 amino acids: CASSKIRDRGTDTQYF. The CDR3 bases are TGTGCCAGCAGCAAAATCCGGGACAGGGGCACAGATACGCAGTATTTT.

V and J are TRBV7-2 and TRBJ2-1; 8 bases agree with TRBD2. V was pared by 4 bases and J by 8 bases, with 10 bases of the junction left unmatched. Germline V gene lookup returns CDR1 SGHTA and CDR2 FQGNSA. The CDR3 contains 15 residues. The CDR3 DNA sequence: TGTGCCAGCAGCTCTAGGACTAGCCCGATCGATGAGCAGTTCTTC. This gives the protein CASSSRTSPIDEQFF.

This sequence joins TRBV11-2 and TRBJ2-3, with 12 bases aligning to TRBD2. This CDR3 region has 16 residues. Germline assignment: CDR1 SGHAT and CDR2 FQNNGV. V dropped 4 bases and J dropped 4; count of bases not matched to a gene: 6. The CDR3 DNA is TGTGCCAGCAGCTCTAGCGGGGGGGCAGGGGCAGATACGCAGTATTTT. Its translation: CASSSSGGAGADTQYF.

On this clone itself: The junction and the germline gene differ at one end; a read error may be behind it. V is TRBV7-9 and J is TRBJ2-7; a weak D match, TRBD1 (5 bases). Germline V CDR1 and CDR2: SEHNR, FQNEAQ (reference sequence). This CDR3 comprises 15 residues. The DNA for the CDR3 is TGTTCCAGCAGCGAACCGAGAAAAGGGGTTTACGAGCAGTACTTC. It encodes CSSSEPRKGVYEQYF.

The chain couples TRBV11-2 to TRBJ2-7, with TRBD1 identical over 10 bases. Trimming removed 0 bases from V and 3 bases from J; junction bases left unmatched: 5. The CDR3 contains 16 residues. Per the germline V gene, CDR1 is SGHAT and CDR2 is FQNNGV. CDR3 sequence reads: CASSLELGQGDYEQYF. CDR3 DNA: TGTGCCAGCAGCTTAGAATTAGGACAGGGGGACTACGAGCAGTACTTC.

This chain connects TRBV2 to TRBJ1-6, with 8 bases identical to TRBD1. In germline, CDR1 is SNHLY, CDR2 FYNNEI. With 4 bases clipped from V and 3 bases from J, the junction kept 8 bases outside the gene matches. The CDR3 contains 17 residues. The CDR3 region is CASSVRQGASYNSPLHF. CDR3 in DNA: TGTGCCAGCAGTGTTAGGCAGGGGGCAAGCTATAATTCACCCCTCCACTTT.